Sequencing of this T cell receptor (beta chain) was carried out in a study of CD8 T cells in ankylosing spondylitis. The length of the CDR3 is 10 residues. Trimming removed 4 bases from V and 8 bases from J, with 8 bases in between. In germline, CDR1 is DFQATT, CDR2 SNEGSKA (reference sequence). This clonotype has a handful of counts. TCRdb re-called the 5' RACE reads through MiXCR, storing one row per CDR3 protein. This table holds 150,000 or so distinct CDR3 sequences, around a tenth found once. This receptor was taken from a female donor with ankylosing spondylitis or in good health (not recorded which). The chain is built from TRBV20-1 and TRBJ1-2; D perhaps matches TRBD1 (5 bases). Sequencing was done on a sample of blood, either unsorted or a sorted T cell fraction (not recorded which). CDR3 loop: CSAIDRGYTF. For the CDR3, the DNA is TGCAGTGCTATAGACAGAGGCTACACCTTC.